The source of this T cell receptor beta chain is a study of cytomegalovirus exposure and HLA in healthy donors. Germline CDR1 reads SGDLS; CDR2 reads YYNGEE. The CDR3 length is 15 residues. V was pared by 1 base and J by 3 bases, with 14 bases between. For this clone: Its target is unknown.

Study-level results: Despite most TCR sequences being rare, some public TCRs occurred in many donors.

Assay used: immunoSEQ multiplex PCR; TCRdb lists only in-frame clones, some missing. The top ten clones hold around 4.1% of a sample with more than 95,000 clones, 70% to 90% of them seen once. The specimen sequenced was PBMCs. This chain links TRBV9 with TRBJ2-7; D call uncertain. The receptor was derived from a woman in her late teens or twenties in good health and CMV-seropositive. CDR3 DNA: TGTGCCAGCAGCGTATACGGCGCGGCTAGCTACGAGCAGTACTTC. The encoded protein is CASSVYGAASYEQYF.